The next 28 T cell receptor beta chains were all read from a single sample in a study of shared clonotypes between healthy human individuals. Naive CD8 cells, CD45RO-negative and positively selected for CCR7, excluded terminally differentiated effector memory CD45RA+ cells. Data came from immunoSEQ multiplex PCR; TCRdb stores just in-frame clones and leaves some out. The data hold about 2 million clones, with over 85% observed a single time. The source material was naive CD8+ T cells sorted from blood. These receptors originate from a man aged 18 to 30 in good health.

This clone was recorded once. Other DNA variants within this sample encode the same CDR3. The chain has TRBV7-8 and TRBJ2-1; TRBD2 agrees at 11 bases. V lost 1 base, J lost 3 bases, and 5 bases stayed unmatched. CDR1 SGHVS and CDR2 FQNEAQ come from the germline V gene. The CDR3 runs 17 residues. The CDR3 coding sequence is TGTGCCAGCAGCTTAGGGCTAGCGGGAGGTCTCTACAATGAGCAGTTCTTC. This codes for CASSLGLAGGLYNEQFF.

The V gene is TRBV4-3, the J gene TRBJ1-1, with 9 bases identical to TRBD1. Germline V gene lookup returns CDR1 LGHNA and CDR2 YSLEER. The CDR3 spans 20 residues. Losses at the gene ends were 3 bases for V and 0 bases for J; bases not matched to a gene: 17. The CDR3 DNA reads as TGCGCCAGCAGCCATGAAGTATTTGGACAGGGGATTTTCATGAACACTGAAGCTTTCTTT. It codes for CASSHEVFGQGIFMNTEAFF.

In regard to this clone: Other DNA variants within this sample encode the same CDR3. V is TRBV4-1 and J is TRBJ2-7; a possible D gene is TRBD2 (5 bases). The CDR3 has 13 amino acids. Trimming removed 2 bases from V and 4 bases from J, with 9 bases in between. Looked up from germline, CDR1 is MGHRA and CDR2 is YSYEKL. The CDR3 DNA is TGCGCCAGCAGCCAAACTAGTAGTTACGAGCAGTACTTC. Amino acids: CASSQTSSYEQYF.

The chain carries TRBV2 and TRBJ1-4; D possibly corresponds to TRBD1 (5 bases). Germline CDR1 reads SNHLY; CDR2 reads FYNNEI. The CDR3 runs to 15 residues. The V end lost 8 bases, the J end lost 4 bases, and 17 bases lay between the germline ends. CDR3 bases: TGTGCCAGCCAGCGGTGGGCAGGGAGTAATGAAAAACTGTTTTTT. It encodes CASQRWAGSNEKLFF.

The genes are TRBV19 and TRBJ2-3; no reliable D call. Trimming took off 1 base at V and 5 bases at J, with 10 bases between the two ends. There are 14 residues in the CDR3. The germline V gene has CDR1 LNHDA and CDR2 SQIVND (reference sequence). CDR3 DNA: TGTGCCAGTAGTATAGCGGGTAGTGAAGATACGCAGTATTTT. Protein: CASSIAGSEDTQYF.

V gene TRBV6-5 combines with J gene TRBJ2-7, with 11 bases lining up with TRBD2. Germline loops: CDR1 MNHEY, CDR2 SVGAGI. V was pared by 1 base and J by 3 bases, with 2 bases of the junction left unmatched. The CDR3 sequence is 15 residues long. The DNA of the CDR3 is TGTGCCAGCAGTTACTATAGCGGGGGGGTCTACGAGCAGTACTTC. This codes for CASSYYSGGVYEQYF.

The V and J genes are TRBV5-5 and TRBJ1-1, with a tentative D call TRBD1 (6 bases). V gave up 4 bases and J gave up 6 bases, with 13 bases separating them. The CDR3 length is 13 residues. Per the germline V gene, CDR1 is SGHKS and CDR2 is YYEKEE (reference sequence). The CDR3 DNA reads TGTGCCAGCAGCCAACAGGGTAGCGCTGAAGCTTTCTTT. Translating it yields CASSQQGSAEAFF. Supplemented by reference TRBV5-5 and TRBJ1-1, the full variable domain reads DAGVTQSPTHLIKTRGQQVTLRCSPISGHKSVSWYQQVLGQGPQFIFQYYEKEERGRGNFPDRFSARQFPNYSSELNVNALLLGDSALYLCASSQQGSAEAFFGQGTRLTVV.

The rearrangement uses TRBV19 and TRBJ2-7; a possible D gene is TRBD1 (6 bases). This CDR3 region has 15 residues. Trimming stripped 1 base from V and 6 bases from J, with 16 bases between. Per the germline V gene, CDR1 is LNHDA and CDR2 is SQIVND (reference sequence). CDR3 amino acids: CASSIGVPGESEQYF. The CDR3 coding sequence is TGTGCCAGTAGTATAGGAGTTCCAGGGGAATCCGAGCAGTACTTC.

This clone was found once. The chain combines TRBV6-1 with TRBJ1-4; 11 positions match TRBD1. CDR1 is MNHNS and CDR2 is SASEGT in the germline V gene. CDR3 length: 18 residues. Trimming took 2 bases from V and 6 from J; bases not matched to a gene: 11. CDR3 sequence: CASSESHGTGGVDEKLFF. The CDR3 DNA reads TGTGCCAGCAGTGAATCCCACGGGACAGGGGGTGTGGATGAAAAACTGTTTTTT.

This rearrangement joins TRBV18 to TRBJ2-5; TRBD1 matches 7 bases. With 4 bases clipped from V and 1 base from J, the junction kept 6 bases outside the gene matches. This CDR3 has 15 amino acids. CDR1 KGHSH and CDR2 LQKENI come from the germline V gene. The CDR3, as DNA: TGTGCCAGCTCACATCCTCGGGACAGCCAAGAGACCCAGTACTTC. Translating gives CASSHPRDSQETQYF.

The CDR3, as DNA: TGTGCCTATAAGGACGGAAACTCCTACGAGCAGTACTTC. Translated: CAYKDGNSYEQYF. The chain has TRBV5-4 and TRBJ2-7; no reliable D call. CDR3 length: 13 amino acids. V dropped 10 bases and J dropped 0 bases, with 14 bases sitting between them. Germline V gene lookup returns CDR1 SGHNT and CDR2 YYREEE (reference sequence).

A remark on this clone: This sample includes further DNA sequences coding for the same CDR3. This rearrangement joins TRBV4-1 to TRBJ2-7; D assignment may be TRBD1 or TRBD2 (5 bases each). Germline V CDR1 and CDR2: MGHRA, YSYEKL. Trimming stripped 1 base from V and 2 bases from J, with 12 bases between. The CDR3 runs to 15 residues. CDR3 protein: CASSQVGTDTYEQYF. DNA of the CDR3: TGCGCCAGCAGCCAAGTCGGGACGGACACCTACGAGCAGTACTTC.

The V gene is TRBV25-1, the J gene TRBJ2-7; 9 bases align to TRBD1. The V gene's germline CDR1 is MGHDK and CDR2 SYGVNS. V gave up 1 base and J gave up 3 bases; unmatched junction bases: 4. The CDR3 loop spans 15 amino acids. The CDR3 reads CASSESGQGSYEQYF. The CDR3 nucleotides read TGTGCCAGCAGTGAATCGGGACAGGGTAGCTACGAGCAGTACTTC.

The rearrangement uses TRBV28 and TRBJ2-1, with TRBD2 matching 10 bases. Germline CDR1 and CDR2: MDHEN and SYDVKM. The CDR3 is 16 amino acids. Trimming cost V 2 bases and J 8 bases; bases outside gene matches: 9. The CDR3 sequence is CASSLRKRGGPDEQFF. In DNA, the CDR3 is TGTGCCAGCAGTTTAAGGAAGCGGGGGGGCCCCGATGAGCAGTTCTTC.

Note on this clone: The identical CDR3 is also encoded by other nucleotide sequences in the sample. The chain's CDR3 is CASSEGTVNTEAFF. DNA of the CDR3: TGTGCCAGCAGTGAAGGGACAGTGAACACTGAAGCTTTCTTT. V gene TRBV6-1 combines with J gene TRBJ1-1; possible D gene TRBD1, 6 bases. The ends were cut back, 1 base at V and 0 bases at J, with 6 bases in the middle. Germline values: CDR1 MNHNS, CDR2 SASEGT. The CDR3 is 14 residues long.

V is TRBV2 and J is TRBJ2-2; D remains ambiguous. Trimming shortened V by 7 bases and J by 3 bases, and 12 bases separated the two germline ends. Germline V CDR1 and CDR2: SNHLY, FYNNEI. This CDR3 is 14 amino acids long. This CDR3 is CASNEWVDTGELFF. In nucleotides, the CDR3 is TGTGCCAGCAACGAATGGGTTGACACCGGGGAGCTGTTTTTT.

V and J are TRBV9 and TRBJ1-6, with 9 bases aligning to TRBD1. V lost 0 bases and J lost 9; bases outside the gene matches: 7. From germline, CDR1 is SGDLS and CDR2 YYNGEE. The CDR3 extends over 16 amino acids. CDR3 sequence (DNA): TGTGCCAGCAGCGTAGGGGGACAGGGCGGCGGTTCACCCCTCCACTTT. Translated, it gives CASSVGGQGGGSPLHF.

This chain connects TRBV9 to TRBJ1-1, with TRBD1 matching 7 bases. V lost 0 bases to trimming and J lost 4 bases; unmatched junction nucleotides: 3. Germline values: CDR1 SGDLS, CDR2 YYNGEE. The CDR3 is 14 residues long. This chain's CDR3 is CASSVEGGSTEAFF. The CDR3 DNA reads as TGTGCCAGCAGCGTAGAAGGGGGCAGCACTGAAGCTTTCTTT. The full variable domain, completed using reference TRBV9 and TRBJ1-1, is DSGVTQTPKHLITATGQRVTLRCSPRSGDLSVYWYQQSLDQGLQFLIQYYNGEERAKGNILERFSAQQFPDLHSELNLSSLELGDSALYFCASSVEGGSTEAFFGQGTRLTVV.

This chain connects TRBV30 to TRBJ2-3; possible D gene TRBD1, 6 bases. The CDR3 covers 13 residues. V was trimmed by 2 bases and J by 4 bases, leaving 10 bases between them. The germline V gene has CDR1 GTSNPN and CDR2 SVGIG (reference sequence). CDR3 region: CAWSPQGADTQYF. CDR3 sequence (DNA): TGTGCCTGGAGTCCACAGGGCGCAGATACGCAGTATTTT.

For this clone: Other DNA sequences in this sample translate to the same CDR3. The V call is TRBV9, the J call TRBJ1-2; D gene unclear. Trimming left V 4 bases short and J 5 bases short, with 15 bases between. Germline loops: CDR1 SGDLS, CDR2 YYNGEE. CDR3 size: 14 residues. Written as DNA, the CDR3 is TGTGCCAGCAGCTCCCCAGGCTCAGGATATGGCTACACCTTC. It encodes CASSSPGSGYGYTF.

This clone has only one observation. The chain joins TRBV19 to TRBJ1-1; D might be TRBD1 (6 bases). Trimming cost V 5 bases and J 1 base, with 11 bases left between them. The CDR3 loop spans 14 amino acids. CDR1 is LNHDA, CDR2 SQIVND, per germline (reference sequence). The DNA of the CDR3 is TGTGCCAGTAGTTCGGTACAGGGGAACACTGAAGCTTTCTTT. It encodes CASSSVQGNTEAFF.

CDR3 protein: CASLDSGPRNSPLHF. The CDR3 nucleotides read TGTGCCAGCCTAGACAGCGGCCCGCGCAATTCACCCCTCCACTTT. This chain uses TRBV2 with TRBJ1-6, with TRBD1 as a possible D gene (5 bases). Germline CDR1 and CDR2: SNHLY and FYNNEI. Trimming left V 8 bases short and J 7 bases short, with 18 bases between. The CDR3 has 15 amino acids.

The J gene is TRBJ2-7, the V gene TRBV5-1; D possibly uses TRBD1 or TRBD2 (7 bases each). V lost 6 bases, J lost 7 bases, and 14 bases lay in between. Germline V gene sequence: CDR1 SGHRS, CDR2 YFSETQ. This CDR3 region has 12 residues. CDR3 region: CASTAGGDEQYF. The CDR3 coding sequence is TGCGCCAGCACCGCAGGGGGGGATGAGCAGTACTTC.

The rearrangement joins TRBV4-1 to TRBJ2-7, with 13 nucleotides matching TRBD2. With V trimmed by 4 bases and J by 2 bases, 5 bases remained unmatched. The CDR3 is 16 amino acids. CDR1 is MGHRA and CDR2 is YSYEKL in the germline V gene. The CDR3 reads CASSPVGLAGTYEQYF. CDR3 DNA: TGCGCCAGCAGCCCCGTGGGACTAGCGGGAACCTACGAGCAGTACTTC.

Concerning this clone itself: Other DNA variants within this sample encode the same CDR3. The rearrangement links TRBV9 to TRBJ2-7; D is undetermined. Per the germline V gene, CDR1 is SGDLS and CDR2 is YYNGEE. The ends were cut back, 0 bases at V and 2 bases at J, with 6 bases in the middle. The CDR3 sequence is 13 residues long. The CDR3 is CASSVDSPYEQYF. The CDR3 nucleotides read TGTGCCAGCAGCGTAGACAGTCCCTACGAGCAGTACTTC.

This chain links TRBV4-1 with TRBJ2-3; 15 bases are shared with TRBD2. The J segment lost 3 bases and the V segment lost 0 bases, leaving 4 bases of the junction unmatched. CDR1 is MGHRA and CDR2 is YSYEKL in the germline V gene. The CDR3 runs to 18 residues. The CDR3 is CASSQEGLAGGLTDTQYF. The CDR3 DNA sequence: TGCGCCAGCAGCCAAGAGGGACTAGCGGGGGGATTGACAGATACGCAGTATTTT.

This clone was seen once. The chain recombines TRBV28 with TRBJ2-5, with a weak D call TRBD1 (5 bases). Germline CDR1 and CDR2: MDHEN and SYDVKM. This CDR3 spans 15 amino acids. V was clipped by 5 bases and J by 3 bases, with 16 bases between them. The CDR3 DNA reads as TGTGCCAGCAGTGAAGGCAGGGTGTTAGAAGAGACCCAGTACTTC. It is translated as CASSEGRVLEETQYF.

The chain joins TRBV15 to TRBJ1-4; no clear D. Germline V gene sequence: CDR1 LNHNV, CDR2 YYDKDF (reference sequence). V dropped 1 base and J dropped 0 bases, with 6 bases sitting between them. CDR3 length: 15 amino acids. CDR3 DNA sequence: TGTGCCACCAGCAGAGCAGGCACAACTAATGAAAAACTGTTTTTT. Its translation: CATSRAGTTNEKLFF.